These 6 T cell receptor beta chains came from one sample sequenced in a study of CD8 T cells in ankylosing spondylitis. A single record per CDR3 protein comes from TCRdb applying MiXCR to the 5' RACE reads. The top ten clones hold roughly 8% of a sample with 150,000 to 200,000 distinct CDR3 sequences, 15% to 20% of them seen once. The specimen was blood, either unsorted or a sorted T cell fraction (not recorded which). These receptor sequences come from a male donor with ankylosing spondylitis or in good health (not recorded which).

This clonotype showed up many times. DNA for the CDR3: TGTGCCAGTACCCGGAGCAATCAGCCCCAGCATTTT. Protein: CASTRSNQPQHF. This sequence joins TRBV19 and TRBJ1-5; D is unclear. Germline assignment: CDR1 LNHDA and CDR2 SQIVND (reference sequence). The CDR3 contains 12 residues. V lost 7 bases, J lost 1 base, and 5 bases lay in between.

This clonotype was counted only a few times. CDR3: CASMGQGTGELFF. The CDR3 DNA reads TGTGCCAGCATGGGACAGGGCACCGGGGAGCTGTTTTTT. This chain links TRBV11-2 with TRBJ2-2; 9 nucleotides match TRBD1. The CDR3 runs to 13 residues. J lost 4 bases, V lost 7 bases, and 1 base had no gene match. CDR1 and CDR2 (germline): SGHAT, FQNNGV.

V gene TRBV29-1 combines with J gene TRBJ2-7; perhaps D is TRBD1 or TRBD2 (5 bases each). CDR3 size: 12 residues. The germline gives CDR1 SQVTM, CDR2 ANQGSEA. Trimming took off 8 bases at V and 1 base at J, with 12 bases between the two ends. CDR3 residues: CSSGTSSYEQYF. CDR3 in DNA: TGCAGCTCCGGGACGTCTTCCTACGAGCAGTACTTC.

This clonotype was seen repeatedly, ten times or more. V usage is TRBV7-8 and J usage is TRBJ2-5; no firm D call. The V and J ends lost 4 bases and 2 bases respectively, with 5 bases between them. Germline V gives CDR1 SGHVS, CDR2 FQNEAQ. There are 12 residues in the CDR3. CDR3 loop: CASSSRQETQYF. CDR3 bases: TGTGCCAGCAGCTCCCGACAAGAGACCCAGTACTTC.

This clonotype was counted many times. The chain combines TRBV5-1 with TRBJ1-4, with no clear D. The CDR3 totals 15 residues. Trimming stripped 6 bases from V and 5 bases from J, with 17 bases between. In germline, CDR1 is SGHRS, CDR2 YFSETQ. The CDR3 region has the DNA TGCGCCAGCACCCCACGGGGAGGGTTAAATGAAAAACTGTTTTTT. Translating gives CASTPRGGLNEKLFF.

This sequence joins TRBV6-1 and TRBJ2-7; 11 bases map to TRBD2. In germline, CDR1 is MNHNS, CDR2 SASEGT. V dropped 6 bases and J dropped 2; count of bases not matched to a gene: 6. The CDR3 has 15 amino acids. The CDR3 coding sequence is TGTGCCAGCAGGATCCTAGCGGGAGGACCCTACGAGCAGTACTTC. Translated: CASRILAGGPYEQYF.